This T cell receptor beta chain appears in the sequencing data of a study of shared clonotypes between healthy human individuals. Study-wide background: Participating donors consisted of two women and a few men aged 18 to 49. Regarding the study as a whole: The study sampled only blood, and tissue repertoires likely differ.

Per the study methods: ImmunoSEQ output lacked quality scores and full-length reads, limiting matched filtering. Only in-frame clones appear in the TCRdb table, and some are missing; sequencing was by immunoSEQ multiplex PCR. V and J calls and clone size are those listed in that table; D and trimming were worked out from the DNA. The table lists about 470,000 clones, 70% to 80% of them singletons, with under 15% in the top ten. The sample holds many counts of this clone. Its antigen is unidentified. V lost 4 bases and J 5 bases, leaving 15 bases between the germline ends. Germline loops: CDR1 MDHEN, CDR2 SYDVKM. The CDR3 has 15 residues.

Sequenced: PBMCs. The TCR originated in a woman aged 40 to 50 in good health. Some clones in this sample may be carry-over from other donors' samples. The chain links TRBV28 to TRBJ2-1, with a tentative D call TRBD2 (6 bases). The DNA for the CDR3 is TGTGCCAGCAGTTCTAGGGCTCGGGGGAACAATGAGCAGTTCTTC. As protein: CASSSRARGNNEQFF.